Below are 21 T cell receptor beta chains sequenced from a single sample in a study of molecular identifiers for immune sequencing clone quantification. TCRdb used MiXCR to reprocess the PCR reads, holding one entry per CDR3 protein. The sample consists of about 330,000 distinct CDR3 sequences, roughly 24% of them appearing once. What was sequenced was naive CD8+ T cells from blood, with Jurkat cell RNA spiked in. Indicated subset: FACS-sorted CD8+CD4-CCR7+CD45RA+ naive T cells. The origin of the receptors is a human donor in good health. Some libraries in this study had Jurkat cell RNA spiked in.

This clonotype was recorded many times. The V and J genes are TRBV6-2 or TRBV6-3 and TRBJ2-3, with D perhaps matching TRBD1 (6 bases). The V gene lost 1 base and the J gene lost 6 bases, with 14 bases spanning the gap. There are 15 residues in the CDR3. Germline assignment: CDR1 MNHEY and CDR2 SVGEGT. This chain's CDR3 is CASSYWDTDVDTQYF. CDR3 DNA: TGTGCCAGCAGTTACTGGGACACCGATGTGGATACGCAGTATTTT.

At least ten counts were recorded for this clonotype. The rearrangement uses TRBV3-1 and TRBJ2-2; D is possibly TRBD1 (5 bases). In germline, CDR1 is LGHDT, CDR2 YNNKEL (reference sequence). V was trimmed by 5 bases and J by 6 bases, leaving 16 bases between them. This CDR3 is built from 15 residues. The CDR3 loop is CASSAGHLYAGELFF. CDR3 bases: TGTGCCAGCAGCGCCGGACACCTTTACGCCGGGGAGCTGTTTTTT. The full variable domain, completed using reference TRBV3-1 and TRBJ2-2, is DTAVSQTPKYLVTQMGNDKSIKCEQNLGHDTMYWYKQDSKKFLKIMFSYNNKELIINETVPNRFSPKSPDKAHLNLHINSLELGDSAVYFCASSAGHLYAGELFFGEGSRLTVL.

The V gene is TRBV6-2 or TRBV6-3, the J gene TRBJ1-5, with TRBD1 as a possible D gene (5 bases). V was cut by 2 bases and J by 1 base, with 15 bases left in between. Germline V lookup: CDR1 MNHEY, CDR2 SVGEGT. The CDR3 is made up of 17 amino acids. The CDR3 spells CASSYTIGGGSNQPQHF. The CDR3, as DNA: TGTGCCAGCAGTTACACAATCGGGGGGGGGAGCAATCAGCCCCAGCATTTT.

This clonotype was observed a handful of times. The junction departs from germline at one end; a sequencing error may be responsible. The rearrangement links TRBV12-3 or TRBV12-4 to TRBJ2-3; 7 positions agree with TRBD1. This CDR3 has 15 amino acids. This CDR3 is CASNSGQLSGGTQCF. In DNA form, the CDR3 reads TGTGCCAGCAATTCGGGACAGCTCAGTGGGGGTACGCAGTGTTTT.

This clonotype was detected many times. The CDR3 DNA reads TGTGCCAGCAGCTCGGGACTAGCGAACACAGATACGCAGTATTTT. This sequence encodes CASSSGLANTDTQYF. V is TRBV7-2 and J is TRBJ2-3; 10 nucleotides agree with TRBD2. V was clipped by 4 bases and J by 2 bases; unmatched bases: 3. The V gene's germline CDR1 is SGHTA and CDR2 FQGNSA. CDR3 length equals 15 residues.

In regard to this clonotype: Given the absence of the conserved phenylalanine or tryptophan at the CDR3 end, a read error is likely. The chain is built from TRBV27 and TRBJ1-1; no definite D call. This CDR3 contains 13 residues. Per the germline V gene, CDR1 is MNHEY and CDR2 is SMNVEV (reference sequence). V was pared by 6 bases and J by 4 bases, with 12 bases between. The CDR3 reads CASSSGVRTEAFV. The CDR3 DNA follows: TGTGCCAGCAGCTCTGGAGTACGCACTGAAGCTTTCGTT.

The table lists this clonotype with a count of one. A much larger clone lies one base from this, so it may be a read error. The chain links TRBV28 to TRBJ2-7; D is unresolved. The length of the CDR3 is 9 residues. The V and J ends lost 8 bases and 9 bases respectively, with 8 bases between them. Germline loops: CDR1 MDHEN, CDR2 SYDVKM. The DNA of the CDR3 is TGTGCCAGCGGTCAGGTGCAGTACTTC. Protein sequence: CASGQVQYF.

This clonotype has only a few counts. The chain couples TRBV28 to TRBJ1-5, with 10 nucleotides matching TRBD1. The CDR3 has 13 residues. CDR1 is MDHEN, CDR2 SYDVKM, per germline. V lost 5 bases, J lost 7 bases, and 2 bases stayed unmatched. CDR3 DNA sequence: TGTGCCAGCAGTGACAGGGGGCAACAGCCCCAGCATTTT. Amino acids: CASSDRGQQPQHF.

In its sample, this clonotype was seen a few times. Germline is not matched at one junction end, which may reflect a read error. J is TRBJ1-5 and V is TRBV27, with D possibly TRBD1 on 6 matching bases. Germline lookup yields CDR1 MNHEY and CDR2 SMNVEV (reference sequence). There are 16 residues in the CDR3. The CDR3 DNA reads TGTGCCAGCAGTTTGGTAGGGGGGGTGGGCAATCAGCCCCAACATTTT. Its translation: CASSLVGGVGNQPQHF.

The chain has TRBV7-6 and TRBJ1-1; D is uncertain. Trimming removed 5 bases at V and 4 bases at J, with 14 bases between. Germline values: CDR1 SGHVS, CDR2 FNYEAQ. This CDR3 contains 14 residues. The CDR3 spells CASSQDIYSTEAFF. Written as DNA, the CDR3 is TGTGCCAGCAGCCAAGACATCTACTCCACTGAAGCTTTCTTT.

About this clonotype itself: This sequence may be a read error, since a much larger clone differs from it by one base. The chain joins TRBV7-9 to TRBJ2-3; D is uncertain. CDR1 and CDR2 (germline): SEHNR, FQNEAQ (reference sequence). The CDR3 loop spans 15 amino acids. The DNA for the CDR3 is TGTGCCAGCAGCTTTGAGCGAACCTACTCAGATGCGCAGTATTTT. Its translation is CASSFERTYSDAQYF.

This clonotype has just one count. The CDR3 DNA reads TGTGCCAGCAGCTTAATTCCCGGACCCGGGATCTCTGGAAACACCATATATTTT. As protein: CASSLIPGPGISGNTIYF. The chain links TRBV11-2 to TRBJ1-3; D gene uncertain. This CDR3 comprises 18 residues. Germline CDR1 reads SGHAT; CDR2 reads FQNNGV. The ends were cut back, 2 bases at V and 0 bases at J, with 17 bases in the middle.

This clonotype was seen ten or more times. The chain has TRBV28 and TRBJ1-5; D gene uncertain. The CDR3 contains 15 residues. Between the trimmed V and J ends, which lost 0 bases and 2 bases, there was a span of 8 bases. Looked up from germline, CDR1 is MDHEN and CDR2 is SYDVKM. CDR3 sequence (DNA): TGTGCCAGCAGTTTATGGCCGACCGGCAATCAGCCCCAGCATTTT. Translation: CASSLWPTGNQPQHF.

This clonotype was detected ten times or more. This chain uses TRBV20-1 with TRBJ2-7, with 7 bases aligning to TRBD1. The J segment lost 1 base and the V segment lost 6 bases, leaving 3 bases of the junction unmatched. This CDR3 spans 12 amino acids. CDR1 DFQATT and CDR2 SNEGSKA come from the germline V gene (reference sequence). As DNA, the CDR3 is TGCAGTGCCGAGGGACAGTCCTACGAGCAGTACTTC. Translation: CSAEGQSYEQYF.

The rearrangement joins TRBV30 to TRBJ2-7, with D perhaps matching TRBD2 (5 bases). Trimming removed 8 bases at V and 7 bases at J, with 12 bases between. This CDR3 is built from 10 residues. CDR1 is GTSNPN, CDR2 SVGIG, per germline (reference sequence). The CDR3 nucleotides are TGTGCCGGAGGAGAGGTTGAGCAGTACTTC. Its translation: CAGGEVEQYF. The whole variable domain, filled in from reference TRBV30 and TRBJ2-7, reads SQTIHQWPATLVQPVGSPLSLECTVEGTSNPNLYWYRQAAGRGLQLLFYSVGIGQISSEVPQNLSASRPQDRQFILSSKKLLLSDSGFYLCAGGEVEQYFGPGTRLTVT.

The chain combines TRBV2 with TRBJ2-7; TRBD2 matches at 7 bases. This CDR3 is built from 15 residues. CDR1 is SNHLY and CDR2 is FYNNEI in the germline V gene. With V trimmed by 7 bases and J by 3 bases, 12 bases remained unmatched. The CDR3 reads CASTAWTSGVYEQYF. The CDR3 DNA sequence: TGTGCCAGCACCGCCTGGACTAGTGGGGTCTACGAGCAGTACTTC.

This clonotype has ten or more counts. V and J are TRBV7-9 and TRBJ2-7; D is perhaps TRBD2 (6 bases). From germline, CDR1 is SEHNR and CDR2 FQNEAQ (reference sequence). This CDR3 is built from 14 residues. V lost 4 bases and J lost 0, with 10 bases in between. For the CDR3, the DNA is TGTGCCAGCAGCTCGGGACTTCACTCCTACGAGCAGTACTTC. Amino acids: CASSSGLHSYEQYF.

At least ten counts were recorded for this clonotype. The CDR3 sequence is CASSSLTGAYYNEQFF. The CDR3 DNA reads as TGTGCCAGCAGCTCACTCACAGGGGCCTACTACAATGAGCAGTTCTTC. The chain employs TRBV7-2 and TRBJ2-1; TRBD1 matches at 7 bases. Trimming removed 4 bases from V and 3 bases from J; junction bases left unmatched: 9. The V gene's germline CDR1 is SGHTA and CDR2 FQGNSA. There are 16 residues in the CDR3.

This clonotype has a count of ten or more. J is TRBJ1-2 and V is TRBV29-1; no firm D call. Between the trimmed V and J ends, which lost 0 bases and 5 bases, there was a span of 19 bases. The germline V gene encodes CDR1 SQVTM and CDR2 ANQGSEA. This CDR3 is built from 16 residues. This chain's CDR3 is CSVEDLAEGMGYGYTF. DNA for the CDR3: TGCAGCGTTGAAGATCTAGCAGAGGGAATGGGATATGGCTACACCTTC.

On this clonotype itself: At one end, the junction sequence differs from germline, possibly due to a read error. The V and J genes are TRBV20-1 and TRBJ2-7; 7 nucleotides line up with TRBD2. The length of the CDR3 is 15 residues. The germline V gene has CDR1 DFQATT and CDR2 SNEGSKA (reference sequence). The CDR3 sequence is CRAVWPSGLASEQYF. The DNA of the CDR3 is TGCCGTGCTGTCTGGCCTAGCGGCCTGGCCTCCGAGCAGTACTTC.

This chain links TRBV11-2 with TRBJ2-7; TRBD2 agrees at 9 bases. V dropped 5 bases and J dropped 3; count of bases not matched to a gene: 8. Germline values: CDR1 SGHAT, CDR2 FQNNGV. This CDR3 comprises 15 residues. The CDR3 nucleotides read TGTGCCAGCAGCGGAGCTAGCGGGGCGGGCTACGAGCAGTACTTC. As protein: CASSGASGAGYEQYF.